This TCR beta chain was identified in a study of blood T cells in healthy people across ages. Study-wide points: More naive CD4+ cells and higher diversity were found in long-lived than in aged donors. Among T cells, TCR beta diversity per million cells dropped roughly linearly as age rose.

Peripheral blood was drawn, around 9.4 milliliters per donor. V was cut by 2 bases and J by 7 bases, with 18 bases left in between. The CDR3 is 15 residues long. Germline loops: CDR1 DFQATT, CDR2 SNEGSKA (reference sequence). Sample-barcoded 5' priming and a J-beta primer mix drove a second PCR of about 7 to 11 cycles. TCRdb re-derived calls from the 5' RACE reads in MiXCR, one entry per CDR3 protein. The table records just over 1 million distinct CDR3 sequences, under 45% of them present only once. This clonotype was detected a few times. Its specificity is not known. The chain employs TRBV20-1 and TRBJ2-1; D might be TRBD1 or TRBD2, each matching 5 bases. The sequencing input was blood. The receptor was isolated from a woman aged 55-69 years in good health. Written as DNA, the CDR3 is TGCAGTGCTAGACCAACGGGGCTAGCCACGAATGAGCAGTTCTTC. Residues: CSARPTGLATNEQFF.